These T cell receptor beta chains were read from a single sample in a study of T cells in Graves' hyperthyroidism and ophthalmopathy. TCRdb passed the multiplex PCR reads through MiXCR, listing each CDR3 protein once. This table has about 600,000 distinct CDR3 sequences, roughly 14% appearing once. Sequenced material: blood. These TCRs come from a woman in her 50s with Graves' ophthalmopathy. Both conserved end residues are part of each CDR3. Each record gives: clone size, J gene, V gene, CDR3 protein. Rows give clone size only sometimes, using once, few, many, or a class for an expanded clone.

clone_size: many; j_call: TRBJ1-1; v_call: TRBV2; cdr3_aa: CASSLGRQGPGREAFF
clone_size: many; j_call: TRBJ1-1; v_call: TRBV20-1; cdr3_aa: CSAEDTTNTEAFF
clone_size: few; j_call: TRBJ2-1; v_call: TRBV19; cdr3_aa: CASSILSDIYNEQFF
clone_size: many; j_call: TRBJ2-3; v_call: TRBV20-1; cdr3_aa: CSSPRGTSTDTQYF
clone_size: .; j_call: TRBJ2-1; v_call: TRBV24-1; cdr3_aa: CATSDLQVDSKNYNEQFF
clone_size: few; j_call: TRBJ2-7; v_call: TRBV5-1; cdr3_aa: CASSSPTTGNGPYEQYF
clone_size: many; j_call: TRBJ1-5; v_call: TRBV15; cdr3_aa: CATSRAYQTDGQPQHF
clone_size: few; j_call: TRBJ2-7; v_call: TRBV14; cdr3_aa: CASSQIFRDRLPEQYF
clone_size: .; j_call: TRBJ2-7; v_call: TRBV9; cdr3_aa: CASSVKSGMTYEQYF
clone_size: many; j_call: TRBJ2-7; v_call: TRBV5-1; cdr3_aa: CASSLGQADYEQYF
clone_size: many; j_call: TRBJ1-2; v_call: TRBV7-8; cdr3_aa: CASSLVVAGHNYGYTF
clone_size: many; j_call: TRBJ2-7; v_call: TRBV15; cdr3_aa: CATRDRDSSYEQYF
clone_size: many; j_call: TRBJ2-1; v_call: TRBV29-1; cdr3_aa: CSGRRTNNEQFF
clone_size: many; j_call: TRBJ2-7; v_call: TRBV3-1; cdr3_aa: CASRETSGRYEQYF
clone_size: few; j_call: TRBJ2-1; v_call: TRBV5-6; cdr3_aa: CASTFYSGSRNEQFF
clone_size: .; j_call: TRBJ1-4; v_call: TRBV7-8; cdr3_aa: CASSHGRGGGEKLFF
clone_size: .; j_call: TRBJ2-1; v_call: TRBV4-2; cdr3_aa: CASSQDLQRHYNEQFF
clone_size: .; j_call: TRBJ2-3; v_call: TRBV7-8; cdr3_aa: CASSLVVGGLAGGQSTDTQYF
clone_size: many; j_call: TRBJ2-1; v_call: TRBV18; cdr3_aa: CASSPDPGLADNEQFF
clone_size: few; j_call: TRBJ2-5; v_call: TRBV15; cdr3_aa: CATSTGDRGEETQYF
clone_size: many; j_call: TRBJ2-1; v_call: TRBV29-1; cdr3_aa: CSAGGTTSYNEQFF
clone_size: few; j_call: TRBJ1-6; v_call: TRBV9; cdr3_aa: CASSPRDLKGSPLHF
clone_size: few; j_call: TRBJ2-1; v_call: TRBV24-1; cdr3_aa: CATSDRYRDNEQFF
clone_size: many; j_call: TRBJ2-3; v_call: TRBV20-1; cdr3_aa: CSARGGTSGRLVDTQYF
clone_size: few; j_call: TRBJ2-2; v_call: TRBV6-1; cdr3_aa: CAGCRGGANTGELFF
clone_size: few; j_call: TRBJ2-3; v_call: TRBV7-3; cdr3_aa: CASSSGQNTDTQYF
clone_size: many; j_call: TRBJ1-2; v_call: TRBV28; cdr3_aa: CASSLTGKGYTF
clone_size: few; j_call: TRBJ2-3; v_call: TRBV15; cdr3_aa: CATSRESTGTSGTADTQYF
clone_size: many; j_call: TRBJ2-5; v_call: TRBV27; cdr3_aa: CASSLRGGEETQYF
clone_size: many; j_call: TRBJ2-1; v_call: TRBV7-8; cdr3_aa: CASSLTSTAYNEQFF
clone_size: many; j_call: TRBJ2-4; v_call: TRBV5-5; cdr3_aa: CASSRGTSGPLSLAKNIQYF
clone_size: .; j_call: TRBJ1-2; v_call: TRBV29-1; cdr3_aa: CSVQRASYGYTF
clone_size: .; j_call: TRBJ2-2; v_call: TRBV12-3/TRBV12-4; cdr3_aa: CASSLAGFLAGGSATGELFF
clone_size: many; j_call: TRBJ2-1; v_call: TRBV7-2; cdr3_aa: CASSLVSDRHNEQFF
clone_size: few; j_call: TRBJ2-5; v_call: TRBV5-1; cdr3_aa: CASSFNSWGETQYF
clone_size: many; j_call: TRBJ2-7; v_call: TRBV7-2; cdr3_aa: CASSLGLLFGHSSYEQYF
clone_size: .; j_call: TRBJ2-7; v_call: TRBV6-4; cdr3_aa: CASNGNGNSYEQYF
clone_size: .; j_call: TRBJ1-2; v_call: TRBV6-5; cdr3_aa: CASNKSPGWPYGYTF
clone_size: many; j_call: TRBJ2-7; v_call: TRBV12-5; cdr3_aa: CASGYAGTSGLGEQYF
clone_size: few; j_call: TRBJ1-2; v_call: TRBV25-1; cdr3_aa: CASRPGGVYYGYTF
clone_size: few; j_call: TRBJ2-1; v_call: TRBV4-3; cdr3_aa: CASSQDELASFNEQFF
clone_size: many; j_call: TRBJ1-2; v_call: TRBV7-2; cdr3_aa: CASSLAVGPRGYTF
clone_size: many; j_call: TRBJ2-7; v_call: TRBV2; cdr3_aa: CASSDTSGRATYEQYF
clone_size: many; j_call: TRBJ2-7; v_call: TRBV7-2; cdr3_aa: CASSLGGTGEQYF
clone_size: many; j_call: TRBJ2-1; v_call: TRBV20-1; cdr3_aa: CSAEGGLGELNEQFF
clone_size: .; j_call: TRBJ1-4; v_call: TRBV28; cdr3_aa: CASSSGQGPTNEKLFF
clone_size: many; j_call: TRBJ1-1; v_call: TRBV28; cdr3_aa: CASSSAGTENTEAFF
clone_size: few; j_call: TRBJ2-3; v_call: TRBV5-5; cdr3_aa: CASSHTADTQYF
clone_size: many; j_call: TRBJ1-2; v_call: TRBV20-1; cdr3_aa: CSARDRQGRYGYTF
clone_size: many; j_call: TRBJ2-5; v_call: TRBV7-8; cdr3_aa: CASSLSGQGEGTQYF
clone_size: many; j_call: TRBJ2-1; v_call: TRBV7-6; cdr3_aa: CASSLGLAGGYHNEQFF
clone_size: .; j_call: TRBJ2-2; v_call: TRBV12-3/TRBV12-4; cdr3_aa: CASSLGLTGTNTGELFF
clone_size: many; j_call: TRBJ2-7; v_call: TRBV11-3; cdr3_aa: CASSPDRSLYF
clone_size: .; j_call: TRBJ2-7; v_call: TRBV4-3; cdr3_aa: CASSLNLQGSEQYF
clone_size: many; j_call: TRBJ2-7; v_call: TRBV5-6; cdr3_aa: CASSPKGGKTYEQYF
clone_size: .; j_call: TRBJ1-2; v_call: TRBV6-5; cdr3_aa: CASSYGLSYGYTF
clone_size: many; j_call: TRBJ2-2; v_call: TRBV6-2/TRBV6-3; cdr3_aa: CASSNSGGELFF